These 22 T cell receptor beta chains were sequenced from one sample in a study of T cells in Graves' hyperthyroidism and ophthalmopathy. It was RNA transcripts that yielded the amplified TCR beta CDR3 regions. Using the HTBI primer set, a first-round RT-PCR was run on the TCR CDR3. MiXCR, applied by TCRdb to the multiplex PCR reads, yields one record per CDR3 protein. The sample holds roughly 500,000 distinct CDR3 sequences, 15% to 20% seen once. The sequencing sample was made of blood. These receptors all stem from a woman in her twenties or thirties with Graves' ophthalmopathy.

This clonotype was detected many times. DNA for the CDR3: TGTGCCAGCAGCTTAGTATCGGGGTTTTACAATGAGCAGTTCTTC. It specifies CASSLVSGFYNEQFF. The genes are TRBV13 and TRBJ2-1; perhaps TRBD2 as D (5 bases). CDR3 size: 15 residues. V was clipped by 1 base and J by 4 bases, with 11 bases between them. CDR1 is PRHDT, CDR2 FYEKMQ, per germline (reference sequence).

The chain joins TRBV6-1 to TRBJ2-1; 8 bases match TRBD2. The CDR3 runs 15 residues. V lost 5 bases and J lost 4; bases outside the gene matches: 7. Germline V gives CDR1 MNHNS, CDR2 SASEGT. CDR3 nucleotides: TGTGCCAGCAGTTTAACTAGCGGAGATTACAATGAGCAGTTCTTC. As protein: CASSLTSGDYNEQFF.

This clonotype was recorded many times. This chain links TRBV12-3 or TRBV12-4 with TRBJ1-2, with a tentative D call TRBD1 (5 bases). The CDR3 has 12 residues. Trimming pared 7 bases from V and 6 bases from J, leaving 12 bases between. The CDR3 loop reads CASTTGLDGYTF. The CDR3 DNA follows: TGTGCCAGCACCACAGGATTGGATGGCTACACCTTC.

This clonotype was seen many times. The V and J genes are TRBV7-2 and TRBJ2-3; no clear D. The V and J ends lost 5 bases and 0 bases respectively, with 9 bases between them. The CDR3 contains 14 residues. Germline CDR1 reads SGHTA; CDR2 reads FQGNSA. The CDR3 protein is CASSPMDSTDTQYF. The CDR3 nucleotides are TGTGCCAGCAGCCCGATGGACAGCACAGATACGCAGTATTTT.

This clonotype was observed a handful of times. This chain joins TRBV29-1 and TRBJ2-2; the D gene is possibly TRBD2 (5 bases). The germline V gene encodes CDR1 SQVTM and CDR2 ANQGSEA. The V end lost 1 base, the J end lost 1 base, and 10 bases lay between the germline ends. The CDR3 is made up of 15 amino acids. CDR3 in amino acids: CSVEGTEENTGELFF. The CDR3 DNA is TGCAGCGTTGAAGGGACGGAGGAGAACACCGGGGAGCTGTTTTTT.

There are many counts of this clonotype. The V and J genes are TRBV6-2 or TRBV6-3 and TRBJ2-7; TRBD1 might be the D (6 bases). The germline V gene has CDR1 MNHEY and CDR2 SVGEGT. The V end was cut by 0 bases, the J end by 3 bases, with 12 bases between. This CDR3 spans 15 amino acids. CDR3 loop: CASSYSGQSIYEQYF. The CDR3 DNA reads TGTGCCAGCAGTTACTCCGGACAGAGCATCTACGAGCAGTACTTC.

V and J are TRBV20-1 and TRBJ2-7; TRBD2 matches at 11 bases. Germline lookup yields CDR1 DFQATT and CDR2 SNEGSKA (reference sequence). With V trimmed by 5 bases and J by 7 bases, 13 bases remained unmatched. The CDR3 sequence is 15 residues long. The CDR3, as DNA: TGCAGTGCTCCTTCTCGACTAGCGGGAAAGCATGAGCAGTACTTC. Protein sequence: CSAPSRLAGKHEQYF.

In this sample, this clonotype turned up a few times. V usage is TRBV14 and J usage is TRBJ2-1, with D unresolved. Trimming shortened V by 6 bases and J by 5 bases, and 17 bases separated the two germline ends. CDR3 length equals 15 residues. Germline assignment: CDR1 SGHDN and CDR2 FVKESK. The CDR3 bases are TGTGCCAGCAGAAAAAACGACGCGGCGAACAATGAGCAGTTCTTC. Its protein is CASRKNDAANNEQFF. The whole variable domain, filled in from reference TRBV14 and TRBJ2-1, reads EAGVTQFPSHSVIEKGQTVTLRCDPISGHDNLYWYRRVMGKEIKFLLHFVKESKQDESGMPNNRFLAERTGGTYSTLKVQPAELEDSGVYFCASRKNDAANNEQFFGPGTRLTVL.

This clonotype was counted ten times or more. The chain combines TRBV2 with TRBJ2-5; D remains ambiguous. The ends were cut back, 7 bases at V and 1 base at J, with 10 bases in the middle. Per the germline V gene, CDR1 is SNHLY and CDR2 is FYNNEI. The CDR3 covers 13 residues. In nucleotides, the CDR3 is TGTGCCAGCACCCCAGACATCCAAGAGACCCAGTACTTC. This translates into CASTPDIQETQYF.

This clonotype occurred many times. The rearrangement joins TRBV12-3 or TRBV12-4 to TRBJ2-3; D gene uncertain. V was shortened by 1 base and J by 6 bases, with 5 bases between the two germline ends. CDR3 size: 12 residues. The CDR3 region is CASSLEDDTQYF. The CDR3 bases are TGTGCCAGCAGTTTAGAAGACGATACGCAGTATTTT.

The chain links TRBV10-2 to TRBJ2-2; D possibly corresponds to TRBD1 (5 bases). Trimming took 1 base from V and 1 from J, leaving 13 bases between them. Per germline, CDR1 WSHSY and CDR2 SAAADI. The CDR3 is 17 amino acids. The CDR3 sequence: CASSEWGGPMNTGELFF. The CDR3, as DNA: TGCGCCAGCAGTGAGTGGGGCGGTCCCATGAACACCGGGGAGCTGTTTTTT.

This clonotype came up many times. The CDR3 reads CASSLVGGATDTQYF. The DNA of the CDR3 is TGTGCCAGCAGTTTGGTGGGGGGGGCCACAGATACGCAGTATTTT. The chain links TRBV27 to TRBJ2-3; tentatively, D is TRBD2 (7 bases). Germline CDR1 is MNHEY and CDR2 is SMNVEV (reference sequence). Trimming removed 3 bases from V and 2 bases from J, with 12 bases in between. The CDR3 has 15 residues.

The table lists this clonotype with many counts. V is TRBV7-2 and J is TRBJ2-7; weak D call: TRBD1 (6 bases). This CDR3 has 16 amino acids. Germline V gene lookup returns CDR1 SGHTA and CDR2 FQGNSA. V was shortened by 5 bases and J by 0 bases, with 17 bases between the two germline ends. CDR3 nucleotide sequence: TGTGCCAGCAGCCTCTCTAGGACAGAGGTCTCCTACGAGCAGTACTTC. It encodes CASSLSRTEVSYEQYF.

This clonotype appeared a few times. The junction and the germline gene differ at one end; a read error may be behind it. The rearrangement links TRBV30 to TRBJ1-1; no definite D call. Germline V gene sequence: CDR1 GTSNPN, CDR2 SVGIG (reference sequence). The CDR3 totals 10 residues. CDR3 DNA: TGTGCCTGGGGGAACACTGGAGCTTTCTTT. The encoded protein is CAWGNTGAFF.

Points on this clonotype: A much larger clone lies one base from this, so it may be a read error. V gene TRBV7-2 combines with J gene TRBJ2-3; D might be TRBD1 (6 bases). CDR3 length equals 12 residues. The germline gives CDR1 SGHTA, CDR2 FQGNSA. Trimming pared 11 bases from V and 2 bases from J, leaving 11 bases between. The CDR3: CAVRDNTDTQYF. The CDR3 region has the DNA TGTGCCGTCCGGGACAACACAGATACGCAGTATTTT.

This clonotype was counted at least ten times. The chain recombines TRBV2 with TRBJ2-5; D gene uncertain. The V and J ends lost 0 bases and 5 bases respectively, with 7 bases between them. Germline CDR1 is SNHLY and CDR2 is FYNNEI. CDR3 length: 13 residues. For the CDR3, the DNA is TGTGCCAGCAGTGAAGCGGTTGTGGAGACCCAGTACTTC. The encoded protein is CASSEAVVETQYF.

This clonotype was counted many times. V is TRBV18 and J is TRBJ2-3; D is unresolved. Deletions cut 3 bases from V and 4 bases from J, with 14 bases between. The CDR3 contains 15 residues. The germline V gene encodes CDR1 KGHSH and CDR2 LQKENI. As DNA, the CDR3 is TGTGCCAGCTCACCGTTTGTGCTAAACGCAGATACGCAGTATTTT. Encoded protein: CASSPFVLNADTQYF.

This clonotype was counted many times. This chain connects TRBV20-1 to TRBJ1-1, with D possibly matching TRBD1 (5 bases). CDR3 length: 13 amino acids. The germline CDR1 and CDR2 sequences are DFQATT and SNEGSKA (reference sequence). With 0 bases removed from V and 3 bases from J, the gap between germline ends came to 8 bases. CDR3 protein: CSARDPGYTEAFF. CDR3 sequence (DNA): TGCAGTGCTAGAGATCCAGGGTACACTGAAGCTTTCTTT.

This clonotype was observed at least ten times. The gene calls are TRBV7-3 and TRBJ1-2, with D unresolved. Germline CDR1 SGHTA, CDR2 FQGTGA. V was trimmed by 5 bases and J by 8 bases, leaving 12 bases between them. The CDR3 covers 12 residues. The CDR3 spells CASSLDYLGYTF. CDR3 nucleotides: TGTGCCAGCAGCCTAGACTACTTGGGCTACACCTTC.

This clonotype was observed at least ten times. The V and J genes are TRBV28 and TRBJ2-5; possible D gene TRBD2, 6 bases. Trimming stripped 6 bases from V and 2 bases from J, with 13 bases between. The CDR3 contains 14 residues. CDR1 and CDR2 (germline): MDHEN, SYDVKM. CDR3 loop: CASREGRGQETQYF. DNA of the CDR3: TGTGCCAGCAGAGAAGGCCGGGGGCAAGAGACCCAGTACTTC.

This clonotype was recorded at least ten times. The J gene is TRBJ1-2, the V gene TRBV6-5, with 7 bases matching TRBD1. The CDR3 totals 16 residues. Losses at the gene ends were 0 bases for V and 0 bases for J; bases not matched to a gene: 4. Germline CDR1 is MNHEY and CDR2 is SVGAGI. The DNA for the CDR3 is TGTGCCAGCAGTTACTCGTCCCAGGGGGCTAACTATGGCTACACCTTC. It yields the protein CASSYSSQGANYGYTF.

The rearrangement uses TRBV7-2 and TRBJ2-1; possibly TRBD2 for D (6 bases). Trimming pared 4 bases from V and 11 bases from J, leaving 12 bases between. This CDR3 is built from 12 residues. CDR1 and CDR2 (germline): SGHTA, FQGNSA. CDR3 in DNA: TGTGCCAGCAGCTCCACTAGCTCCAAGCAGTTCTTC. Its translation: CASSSTSSKQFF. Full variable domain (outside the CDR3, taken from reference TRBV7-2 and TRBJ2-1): GAGVSQSPSNKVTEKGKDVELRCDPISGHTALYWYRQSLGQGLEFLIYFQGNSAPDKSGLPSDRFSAERTGGSVSTLTIQRTQQEDSAVYLCASSSTSSKQFFGPGTRLTVL.